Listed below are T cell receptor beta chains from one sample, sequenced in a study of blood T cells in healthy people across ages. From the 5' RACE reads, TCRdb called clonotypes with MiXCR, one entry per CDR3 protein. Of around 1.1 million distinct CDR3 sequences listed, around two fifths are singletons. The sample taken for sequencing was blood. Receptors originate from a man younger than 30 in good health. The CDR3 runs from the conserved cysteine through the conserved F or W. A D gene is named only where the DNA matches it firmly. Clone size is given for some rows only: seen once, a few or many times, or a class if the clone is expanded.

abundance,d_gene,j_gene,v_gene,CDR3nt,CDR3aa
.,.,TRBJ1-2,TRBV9,TGTGCCAGCAGCGCCACCGCCACAGGGAACCACCTGAACTATGGCTACACCTTC,CASSATATGNHLNYGYTF
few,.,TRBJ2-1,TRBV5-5,TGTGCCAGCAGCATAGTCCCGGACAATGAGCAGTTCTTC,CASSIVPDNEQFF
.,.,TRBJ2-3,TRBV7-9,TGTGCCAGCAGCCTCCGGGGGGCCATTGCAGATACGCAGTATTTT,CASSLRGAIADTQYF
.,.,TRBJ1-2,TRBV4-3,TGCGCCAGCAGCCAAGATTGGGGGGGAAACTATGGCTACACCTTC,CASSQDWGGNYGYTF
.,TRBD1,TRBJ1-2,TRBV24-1,TGTGCCACCAGTGATGCCGGGACAGGGAATGGCTACACCTTC,CATSDAGTGNGYTF
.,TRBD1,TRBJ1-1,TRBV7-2,TGTGCCAGCAGCTCCGTCGGACAGGGGGTGGAAGCTTTCTTT,CASSSVGQGVEAFF
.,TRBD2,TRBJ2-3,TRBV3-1,TGTGCCAGCAGCCAAAGGCCAGCGGGGGGGCGTCAAGATACGCAGTATTTT,CASSQRPAGGRQDTQYF
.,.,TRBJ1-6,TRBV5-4,TGTGCCAGCAGCTGGGGGAATTCACCCCTCCACTTT,CASSWGNSPLHF
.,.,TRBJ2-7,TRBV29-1,TGCAGCGGTCGACCGGTGAAAATAAAGGGCCAGCCCCCCTACGAGCAGTACTTC,CSGRPVKIKGQPPYEQYF
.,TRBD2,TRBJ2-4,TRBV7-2,TGTGCCAGCAGCTTATGGGGCGGGAGGCCGAAAAACATTCAGTACTTC,CASSLWGGRPKNIQYF
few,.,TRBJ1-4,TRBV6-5,TGTGCCAGCCGTACCAGTTCGTCGGGTGAAAAACTGTTTTTT,CASRTSSSGEKLFF